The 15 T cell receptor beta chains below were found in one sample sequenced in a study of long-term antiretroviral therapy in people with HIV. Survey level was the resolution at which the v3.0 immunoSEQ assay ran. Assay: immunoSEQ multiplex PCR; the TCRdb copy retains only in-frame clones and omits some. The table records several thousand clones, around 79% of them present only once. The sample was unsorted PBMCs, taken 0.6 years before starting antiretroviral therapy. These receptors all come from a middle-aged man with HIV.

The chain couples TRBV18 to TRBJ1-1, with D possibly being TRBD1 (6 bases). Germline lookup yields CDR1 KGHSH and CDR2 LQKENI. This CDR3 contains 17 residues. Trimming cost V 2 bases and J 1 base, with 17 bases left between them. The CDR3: CASSPSTSGARNTEAFF. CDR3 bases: TGTGCCAGCTCACCATCAACTTCAGGGGCGAGGAACACTGAAGCTTTCTTT.

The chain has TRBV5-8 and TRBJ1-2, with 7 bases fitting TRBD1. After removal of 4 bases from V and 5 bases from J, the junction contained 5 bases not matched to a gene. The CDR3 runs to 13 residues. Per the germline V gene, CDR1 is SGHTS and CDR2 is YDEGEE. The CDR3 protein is CASSLQGRYGYTF. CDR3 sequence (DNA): TGTGCCAGCAGCCTACAGGGGAGGTATGGCTACACCTTC.

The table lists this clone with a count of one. CDR3 residues: CASSYGRDSKNYGYTF. The CDR3 DNA follows: TGTGCCAGCAGTTACGGTCGGGACAGCAAGAACTATGGCTACACCTTC. The J gene is TRBJ1-2, the V gene TRBV6-5, with TRBD1 identical over 7 bases. The J segment lost 2 bases and the V segment lost 2 bases, leaving 8 bases of the junction unmatched. Germline CDR1 MNHEY, CDR2 SVGAGI. The CDR3 runs 16 residues.

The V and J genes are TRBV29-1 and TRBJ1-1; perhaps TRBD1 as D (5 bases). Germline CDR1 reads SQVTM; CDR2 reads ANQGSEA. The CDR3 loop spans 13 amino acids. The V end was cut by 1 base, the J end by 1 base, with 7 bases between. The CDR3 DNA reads TGCAGCGTTGAAGGGGGGACGAACACTGAAGCTTTCTTT. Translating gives CSVEGGTNTEAFF.

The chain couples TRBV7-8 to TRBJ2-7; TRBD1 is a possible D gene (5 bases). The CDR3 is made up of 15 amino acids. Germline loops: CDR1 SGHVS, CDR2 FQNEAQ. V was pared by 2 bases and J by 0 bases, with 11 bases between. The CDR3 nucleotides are TGTGCCAGCAGCTTAATGACAGTACACTCCTACGAGCAGTACTTC. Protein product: CASSLMTVHSYEQYF.

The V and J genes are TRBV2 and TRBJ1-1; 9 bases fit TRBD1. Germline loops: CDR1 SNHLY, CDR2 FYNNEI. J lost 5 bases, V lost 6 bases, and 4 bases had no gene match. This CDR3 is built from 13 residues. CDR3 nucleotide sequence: TGTGCCAGCAGGGGACAGGGACGGACTGAAGCTTTCTTT. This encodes CASRGQGRTEAFF.

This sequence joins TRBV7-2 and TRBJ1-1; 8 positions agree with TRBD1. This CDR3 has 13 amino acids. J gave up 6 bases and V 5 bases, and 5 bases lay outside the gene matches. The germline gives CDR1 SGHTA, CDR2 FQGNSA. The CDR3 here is CASSPRGRAEAFF. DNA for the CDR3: TGTGCCAGCAGCCCCAGGGGGCGGGCTGAAGCTTTCTTT.

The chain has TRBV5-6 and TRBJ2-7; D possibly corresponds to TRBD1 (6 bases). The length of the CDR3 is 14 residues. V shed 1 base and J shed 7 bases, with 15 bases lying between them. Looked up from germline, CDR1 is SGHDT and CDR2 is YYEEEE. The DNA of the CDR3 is TGTGCCAGCAGCTTGAATAACAGGGCTGGAGAGCAGTACTTC. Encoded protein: CASSLNNRAGEQYF. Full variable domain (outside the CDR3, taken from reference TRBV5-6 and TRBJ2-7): DAGVTQSPTHLIKTRGQQVTLRCSPKSGHDTVSWYQQALGQGPQFIFQYYEEEERQRGNFPDRFSGHQFPNYSSELNVNALLLGDSALYLCASSLNNRAGEQYFGPGTRLTVT.

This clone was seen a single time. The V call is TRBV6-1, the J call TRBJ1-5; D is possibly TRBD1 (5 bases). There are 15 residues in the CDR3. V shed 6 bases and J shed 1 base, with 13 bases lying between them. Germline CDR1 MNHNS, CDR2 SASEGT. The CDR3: CASSRQGESNQPQHF. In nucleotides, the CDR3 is TGTGCCAGCAGCCGTCAGGGTGAAAGCAATCAGCCCCAGCATTTT.

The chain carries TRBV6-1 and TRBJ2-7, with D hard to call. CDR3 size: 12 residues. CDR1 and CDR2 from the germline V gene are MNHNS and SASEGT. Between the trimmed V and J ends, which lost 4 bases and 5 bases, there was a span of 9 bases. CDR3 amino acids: CASSATGDEQYF. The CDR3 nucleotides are TGTGCCAGCAGTGCTACTGGGGACGAGCAGTACTTC.

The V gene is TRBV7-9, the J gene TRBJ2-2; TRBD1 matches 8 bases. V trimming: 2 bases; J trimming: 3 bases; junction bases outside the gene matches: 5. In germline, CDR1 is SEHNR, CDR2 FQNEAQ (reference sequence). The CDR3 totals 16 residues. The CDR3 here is CASSLSAGGDTGELFF. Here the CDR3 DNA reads TGTGCCAGCAGCTTATCGGCAGGGGGCGACACCGGGGAGCTGTTTTTT.

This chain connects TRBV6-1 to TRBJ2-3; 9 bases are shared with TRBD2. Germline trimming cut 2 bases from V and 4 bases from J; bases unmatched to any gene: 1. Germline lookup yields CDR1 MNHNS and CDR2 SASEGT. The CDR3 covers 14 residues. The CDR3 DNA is TGTGCCAGCAGTGAACTAGCGGGGCCAGATACGCAGTATTTT. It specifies CASSELAGPDTQYF.

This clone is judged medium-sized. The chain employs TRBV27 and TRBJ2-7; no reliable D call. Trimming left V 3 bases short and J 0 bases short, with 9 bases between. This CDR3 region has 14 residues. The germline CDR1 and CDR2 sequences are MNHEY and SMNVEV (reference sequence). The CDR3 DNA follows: TGTGCCAGCAGTTTCGGCAAGAGCTCCTACGAGCAGTACTTC. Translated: CASSFGKSSYEQYF.

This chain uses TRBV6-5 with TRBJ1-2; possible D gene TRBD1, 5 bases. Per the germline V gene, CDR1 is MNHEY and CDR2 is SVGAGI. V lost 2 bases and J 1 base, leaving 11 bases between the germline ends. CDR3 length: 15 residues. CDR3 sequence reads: CASSYGVGVNYGYTF. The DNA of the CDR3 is TGTGCCAGCAGTTACGGGGTGGGGGTTAACTATGGCTACACCTTC.

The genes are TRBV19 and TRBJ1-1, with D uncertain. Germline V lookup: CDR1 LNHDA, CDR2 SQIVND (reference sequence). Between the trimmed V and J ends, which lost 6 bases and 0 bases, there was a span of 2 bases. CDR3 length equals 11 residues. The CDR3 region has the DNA TGTGCCAGTAGGCTGAACACTGAAGCTTTCTTT. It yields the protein CASRLNTEAFF.